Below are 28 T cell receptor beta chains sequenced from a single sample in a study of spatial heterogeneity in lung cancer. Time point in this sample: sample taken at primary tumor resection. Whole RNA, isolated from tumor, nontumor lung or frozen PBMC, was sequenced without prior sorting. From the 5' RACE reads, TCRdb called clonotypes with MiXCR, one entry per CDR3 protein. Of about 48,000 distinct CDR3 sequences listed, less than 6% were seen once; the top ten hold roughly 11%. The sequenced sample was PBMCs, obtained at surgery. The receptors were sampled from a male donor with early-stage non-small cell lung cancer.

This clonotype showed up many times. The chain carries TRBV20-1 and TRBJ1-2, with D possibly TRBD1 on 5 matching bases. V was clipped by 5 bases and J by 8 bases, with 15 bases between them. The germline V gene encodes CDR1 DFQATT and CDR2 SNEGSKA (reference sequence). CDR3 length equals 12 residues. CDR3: CSARGMKSGYTF. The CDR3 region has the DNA TGCAGTGCTCGGGGGATGAAGAGCGGCTACACCTTC.

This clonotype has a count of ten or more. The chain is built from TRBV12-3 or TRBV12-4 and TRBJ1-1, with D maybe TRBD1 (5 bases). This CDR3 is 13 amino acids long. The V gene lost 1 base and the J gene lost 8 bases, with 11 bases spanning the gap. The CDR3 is CASSLVGGSEAFF. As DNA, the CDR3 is TGTGCCAGCAGTTTAGTTGGGGGATCCGAAGCTTTCTTT.

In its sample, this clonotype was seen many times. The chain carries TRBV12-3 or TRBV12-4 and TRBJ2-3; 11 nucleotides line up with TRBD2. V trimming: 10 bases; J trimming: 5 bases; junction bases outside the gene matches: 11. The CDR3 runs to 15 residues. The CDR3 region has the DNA TGTGCCACCTCCTTAGCGGGAGGGCCGGGAGATACGCAGTATTTT. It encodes CATSLAGGPGDTQYF.

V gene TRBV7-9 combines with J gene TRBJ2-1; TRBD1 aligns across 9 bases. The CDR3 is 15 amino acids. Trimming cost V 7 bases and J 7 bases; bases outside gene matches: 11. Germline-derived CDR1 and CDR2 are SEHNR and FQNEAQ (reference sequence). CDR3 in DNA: TGTGCCAGCACCACCGGACAGGGGACTGGGAATGAGCAGTTCTTC. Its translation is CASTTGQGTGNEQFF.

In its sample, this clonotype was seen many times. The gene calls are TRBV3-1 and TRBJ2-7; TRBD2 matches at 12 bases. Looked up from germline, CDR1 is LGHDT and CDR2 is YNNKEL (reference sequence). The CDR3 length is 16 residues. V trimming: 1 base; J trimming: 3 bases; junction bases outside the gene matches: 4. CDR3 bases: TGTGCCAGCAGCCAAGGACTAGCGGGAGCGGGCTACGAGCAGTACTTC. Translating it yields CASSQGLAGAGYEQYF.

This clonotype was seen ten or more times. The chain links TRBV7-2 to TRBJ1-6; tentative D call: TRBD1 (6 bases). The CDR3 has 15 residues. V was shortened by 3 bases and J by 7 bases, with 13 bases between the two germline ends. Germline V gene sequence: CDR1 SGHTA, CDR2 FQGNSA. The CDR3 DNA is TGTGCCAGCAGCTTCCGGGGGGCGGGAAATTCACCCCTCCACTTT. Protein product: CASSFRGAGNSPLHF. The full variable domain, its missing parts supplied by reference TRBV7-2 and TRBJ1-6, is GAGVSQSPSNKVTEKGKDVELRCDPISGHTALYWYRQSLGQGLEFLIYFQGNSAPDKSGLPSDRFSAERTGGSVSTLTIQRTQQEDSAVYLCASSFRGAGNSPLHFGNGTRLTVT.

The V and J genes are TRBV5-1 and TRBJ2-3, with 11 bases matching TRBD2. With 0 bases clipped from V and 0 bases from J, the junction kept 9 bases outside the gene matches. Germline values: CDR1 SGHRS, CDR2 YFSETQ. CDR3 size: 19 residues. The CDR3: CASSLGLAGGTSSTDTQYF. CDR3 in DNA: TGCGCCAGCAGCTTGGGGCTAGCGGGAGGTACATCTAGCACAGATACGCAGTATTTT.

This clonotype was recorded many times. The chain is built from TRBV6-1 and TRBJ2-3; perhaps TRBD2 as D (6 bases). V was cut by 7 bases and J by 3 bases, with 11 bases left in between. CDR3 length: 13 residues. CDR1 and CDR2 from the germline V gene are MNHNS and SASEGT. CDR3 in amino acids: CASNGAGTDTQYF. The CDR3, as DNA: TGTGCCAGCAACGGGGCGGGGACAGATACGCAGTATTTT.

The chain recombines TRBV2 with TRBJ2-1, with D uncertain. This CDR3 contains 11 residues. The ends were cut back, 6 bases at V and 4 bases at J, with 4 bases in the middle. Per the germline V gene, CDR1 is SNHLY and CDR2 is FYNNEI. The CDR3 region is CASRLYNEQFF. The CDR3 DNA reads TGTGCCAGCAGACTATACAATGAGCAGTTCTTC.

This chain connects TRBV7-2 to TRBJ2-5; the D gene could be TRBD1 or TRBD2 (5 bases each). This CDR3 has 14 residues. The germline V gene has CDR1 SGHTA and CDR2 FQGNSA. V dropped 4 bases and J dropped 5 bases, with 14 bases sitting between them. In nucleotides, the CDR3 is TGTGCCAGCAGCTCCCCGGGACCAACTGAGACCCAGTACTTC. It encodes CASSSPGPTETQYF.

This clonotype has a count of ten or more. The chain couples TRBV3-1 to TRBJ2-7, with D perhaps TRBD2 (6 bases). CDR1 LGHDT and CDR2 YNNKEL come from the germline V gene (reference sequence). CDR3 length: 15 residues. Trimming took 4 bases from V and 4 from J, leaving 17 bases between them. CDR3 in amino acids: CASSPTARGIYEQYF. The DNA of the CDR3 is TGTGCCAGCAGCCCCACTGCGCGGGGCATTTACGAGCAGTACTTC.

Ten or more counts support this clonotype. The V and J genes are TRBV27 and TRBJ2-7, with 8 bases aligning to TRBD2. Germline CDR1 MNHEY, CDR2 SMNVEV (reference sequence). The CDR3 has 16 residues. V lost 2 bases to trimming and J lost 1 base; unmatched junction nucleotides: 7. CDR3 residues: CASSLLASGYSYEQYF. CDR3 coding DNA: TGTGCCAGCAGTTTACTCGCTAGCGGGTATTCCTACGAGCAGTACTTC.

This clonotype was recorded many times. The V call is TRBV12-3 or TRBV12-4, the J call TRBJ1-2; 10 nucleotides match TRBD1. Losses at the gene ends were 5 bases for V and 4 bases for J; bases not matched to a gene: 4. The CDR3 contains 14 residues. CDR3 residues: CASSPGQGSYGYTF. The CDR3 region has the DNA TGTGCCAGCAGTCCGGGACAGGGGAGCTATGGCTACACCTTC.

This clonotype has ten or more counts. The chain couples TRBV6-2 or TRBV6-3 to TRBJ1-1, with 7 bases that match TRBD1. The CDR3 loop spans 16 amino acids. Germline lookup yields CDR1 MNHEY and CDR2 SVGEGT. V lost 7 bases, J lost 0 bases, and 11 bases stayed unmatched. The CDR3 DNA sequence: TGTGCCAGCACCACTCGGTGGACAGGCATGAACACTGAAGCTTTCTTT. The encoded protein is CASTTRWTGMNTEAFF.

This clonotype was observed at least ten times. This CDR3 reads CSASGTSGSSYNEQFF. The DNA for the CDR3 is TGCAGTGCTAGCGGGACTAGCGGGAGCTCCTACAATGAGCAGTTCTTC. The rearrangement joins TRBV20-1 to TRBJ2-1; 14 nucleotides match TRBD2. Germline trimming cut 3 bases from V and 0 bases from J; bases unmatched to any gene: 1. Germline CDR1 reads DFQATT; CDR2 reads SNEGSKA (reference sequence). This CDR3 has 16 residues.

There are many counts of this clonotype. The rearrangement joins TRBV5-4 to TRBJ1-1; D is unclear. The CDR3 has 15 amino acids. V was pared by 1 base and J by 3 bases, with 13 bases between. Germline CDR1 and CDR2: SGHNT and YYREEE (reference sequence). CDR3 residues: CASSLIGRLDTEAFF. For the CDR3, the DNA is TGTGCCAGCAGCTTGATAGGCAGGTTGGACACTGAAGCTTTCTTT.

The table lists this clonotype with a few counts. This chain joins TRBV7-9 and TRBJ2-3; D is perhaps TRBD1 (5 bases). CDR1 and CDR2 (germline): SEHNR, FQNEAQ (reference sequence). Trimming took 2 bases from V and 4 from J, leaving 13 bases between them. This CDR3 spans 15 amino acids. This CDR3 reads CASSLKGLQADTQYF. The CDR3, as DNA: TGTGCCAGCAGCTTAAAAGGGTTACAGGCAGATACGCAGTATTTT.

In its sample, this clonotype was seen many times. CDR3 region: CASSSGNNSPLHF. The CDR3 coding sequence is TGTGCCAGCTCGTCGGGAAATAATTCACCCCTCCACTTT. This chain joins TRBV6-1 and TRBJ1-6; no reliable D call. Germline CDR1 and CDR2: MNHNS and SASEGT. Trimming removed 8 bases from V and 5 bases from J, with 10 bases in between. The length of the CDR3 is 13 residues.

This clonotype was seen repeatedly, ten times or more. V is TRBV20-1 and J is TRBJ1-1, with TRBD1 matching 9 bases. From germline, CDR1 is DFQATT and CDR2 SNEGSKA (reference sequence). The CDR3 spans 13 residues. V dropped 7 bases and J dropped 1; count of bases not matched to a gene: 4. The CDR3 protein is CSVRGQGNTEAFF. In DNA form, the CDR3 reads TGCAGTGTCCGGGGACAGGGGAACACTGAAGCTTTCTTT.

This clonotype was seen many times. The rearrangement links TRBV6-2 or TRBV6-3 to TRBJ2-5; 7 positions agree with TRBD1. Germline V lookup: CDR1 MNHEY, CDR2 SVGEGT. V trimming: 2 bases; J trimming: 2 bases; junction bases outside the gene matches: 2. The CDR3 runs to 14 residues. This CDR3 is CASSYGQAQETQYF. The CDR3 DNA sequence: TGTGCCAGCAGTTACGGACAGGCTCAAGAGACCCAGTACTTC.

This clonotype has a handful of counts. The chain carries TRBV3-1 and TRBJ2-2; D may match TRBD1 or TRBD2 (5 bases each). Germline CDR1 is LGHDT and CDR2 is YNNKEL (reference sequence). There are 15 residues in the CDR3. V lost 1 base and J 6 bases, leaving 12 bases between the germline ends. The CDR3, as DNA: TGTGCCAGCAGCCAAGTCGGTCGGGGACCCGGGGAGCTGTTTTTT. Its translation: CASSQVGRGPGELFF.

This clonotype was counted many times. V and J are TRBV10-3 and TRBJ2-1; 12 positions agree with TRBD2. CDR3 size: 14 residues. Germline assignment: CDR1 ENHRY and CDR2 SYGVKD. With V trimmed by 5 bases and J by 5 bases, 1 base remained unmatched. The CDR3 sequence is CAISLAGGDNEQFF. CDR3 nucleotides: TGTGCCATCAGTCTAGCGGGAGGGGACAATGAGCAGTTCTTC.

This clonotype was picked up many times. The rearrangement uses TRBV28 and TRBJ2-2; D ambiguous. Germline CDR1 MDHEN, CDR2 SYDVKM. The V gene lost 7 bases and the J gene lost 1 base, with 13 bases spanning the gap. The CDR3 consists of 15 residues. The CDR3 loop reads CASTWTRQNTGELFF. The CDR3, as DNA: TGTGCCAGCACTTGGACGCGACAGAACACCGGGGAGCTGTTTTTT.

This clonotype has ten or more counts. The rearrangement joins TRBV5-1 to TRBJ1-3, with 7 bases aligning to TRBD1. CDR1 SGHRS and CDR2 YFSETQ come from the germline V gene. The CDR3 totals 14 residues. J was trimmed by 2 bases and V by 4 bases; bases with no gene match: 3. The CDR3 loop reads CASSRGTAGNTIYF. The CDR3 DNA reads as TGCGCCAGCAGCCGGGGGACAGCTGGAAACACCATATATTTT.

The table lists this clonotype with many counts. CDR3 protein: CASSVETSVYNEQFF. The DNA of the CDR3 is TGTGCCAGCAGTGTTGAGACTAGCGTCTACAATGAGCAGTTCTTC. This chain links TRBV2 with TRBJ2-1; TRBD2 aligns across 8 bases. Germline lookup yields CDR1 SNHLY and CDR2 FYNNEI. Trimming cost V 4 bases and J 3 bases; bases outside gene matches: 5. The CDR3 runs to 15 residues.

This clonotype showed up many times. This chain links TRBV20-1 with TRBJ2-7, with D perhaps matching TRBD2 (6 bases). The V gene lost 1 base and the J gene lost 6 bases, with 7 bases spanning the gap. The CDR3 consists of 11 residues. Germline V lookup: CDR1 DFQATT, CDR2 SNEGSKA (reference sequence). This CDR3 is CSARGGAEQYF. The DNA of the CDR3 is TGCAGTGCTAGAGGCGGGGCCGAGCAGTACTTC.

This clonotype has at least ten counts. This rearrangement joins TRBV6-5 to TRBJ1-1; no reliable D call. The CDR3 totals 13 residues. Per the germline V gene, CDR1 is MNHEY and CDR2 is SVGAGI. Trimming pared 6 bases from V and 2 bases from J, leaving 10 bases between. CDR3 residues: CASSQDVNTEAFF. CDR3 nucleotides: TGTGCCAGCAGCCAGGACGTTAACACTGAAGCTTTCTTT.

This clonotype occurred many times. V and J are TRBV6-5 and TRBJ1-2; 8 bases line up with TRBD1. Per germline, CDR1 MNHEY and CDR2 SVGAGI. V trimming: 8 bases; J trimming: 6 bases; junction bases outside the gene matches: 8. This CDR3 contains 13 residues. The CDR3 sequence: CASGRGQDNGYTF. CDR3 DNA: TGTGCCAGCGGACGGGGACAGGATAATGGCTACACCTTC.